This T cell receptor beta chain was captured by sequencing in a study of blood T cells in healthy people across ages. Study-level points and caveats: As naive T cell percentage varied, TCR beta diversity correlated strongly with it.

The CDR3 is 14 amino acids. V was clipped by 5 bases and J by 4 bases; unmatched bases: 4. A J-beta primer mix and a sample-barcoded 5' primer were used in a second PCR of roughly 7 to 12 cycles. MiXCR, applied by TCRdb to the 5' RACE reads, yields one record per CDR3 protein. Of roughly 2 million distinct CDR3 sequences listed, around 50% are singletons. Concerning this clonotype itself: Its antigen is unknown.

This sequence joins TRBV12-3 or TRBV12-4 and TRBJ2-1; TRBD2 agrees at 8 bases. The sequence came from a woman in her thirties or forties in good health. Sequencing was done on a sample of blood. The CDR3 DNA sequence: TGTGCCAGCAGTGTCTTAGCGGGGTACAATGAGCAGTTCTTC. As protein: CASSVLAGYNEQFF.